One sample yielded the 13 T cell receptor beta chains listed below, sequenced in a study of regulatory T cells in long-lasting Graves disease. TCR beta libraries were built with iRepertoire HTBI primers and Arm-PCR of CDR3 regions. MiXCR was run by TCRdb on the multiplex PCR reads, yielding one entry per CDR3 protein. This table has a few hundred thousand distinct CDR3 sequences, around a quarter appearing once. Indicated time point: persistent/refractory GD, antithyroid drugs over 5 years with positive TRAb. Researchers made the TCR library from RNA that was extracted from PBMCs. The sequencing here drew on peripheral blood mononuclear cells (PBMCs), taken when the disease was refractory, from a patient treated with antithyroid drugs. The receptors here all came from a female donor with Graves disease.

This clonotype was counted ten times or more. J is TRBJ1-2 and V is TRBV2; 11 bases match TRBD1. Germline V gene lookup returns CDR1 SNHLY and CDR2 FYNNEI. Unmatched junction bases numbered 6, after V lost 6 bases and J lost 3 bases. The CDR3 loop spans 15 amino acids. The CDR3 is CASRGTGGRDYGYTF. In DNA, the CDR3 is TGTGCCAGCAGGGGGACAGGGGGTAGAGACTATGGCTACACCTTC.

The V and J genes are TRBV29-1 and TRBJ1-1; D unresolved. This CDR3 comprises 11 residues. V lost 3 bases and J 7 bases, leaving 9 bases between the germline ends. CDR1 SQVTM and CDR2 ANQGSEA come from the germline V gene. The CDR3 is CSVEGRSEAFF. CDR3 nucleotides: TGCAGCGTTGAGGGCAGGAGTGAAGCTTTCTTT.

The V call is TRBV20-1, the J call TRBJ2-7; tentative D call: TRBD2 (5 bases). CDR3 length: 13 amino acids. Germline V CDR1 and CDR2: DFQATT, SNEGSKA (reference sequence). Trimming shortened V by 6 bases and J by 5 bases, and 17 bases separated the two germline ends. The CDR3 bases are TGCAGTGCAGGAGGTGCAGGATGGAACGAGCAGTACTTC. This codes for CSAGGAGWNEQYF.

This clonotype came up a few times. The rearrangement joins TRBV9 to TRBJ2-7; D is unclear. The CDR3 is 14 residues long. Germline V gene data show CDR1 as SGDLS and CDR2 as YYNGEE. V was cut by 0 bases and J by 6 bases, with 13 bases left in between. CDR3: CASSVAVLPLEQYF. The CDR3 DNA reads as TGTGCCAGCAGCGTAGCCGTCCTGCCTCTCGAGCAGTACTTC. The full variable domain, rest sourced from reference TRBV9 and TRBJ2-7, is DSGVTQTPKHLITATGQRVTLRCSPRSGDLSVYWYQQSLDQGLQFLIQYYNGEERAKGNILERFSAQQFPDLHSELNLSSLELGDSALYFCASSVAVLPLEQYFGPGTRLTVT.

This clonotype was seen a few times. V and J are TRBV30 and TRBJ1-1, with D uncertain. Germline V gene data show CDR1 as GTSNPN and CDR2 as SVGIG (reference sequence). CDR3 length equals 11 residues. V lost 5 bases to trimming and J lost 5 bases, with 9 bases between them. For the CDR3, the DNA is TGTGCCTGGGCCCCAATGACTGAAGCTTTCTTT. It is translated as CAWAPMTEAFF.

The chain is built from TRBV3-1 and TRBJ2-7; D unclear. Germline lookup yields CDR1 LGHDT and CDR2 YNNKEL (reference sequence). The CDR3 runs 14 residues. The V end lost 0 bases, the J end lost 9 bases, and 15 bases lay between the germline ends. The CDR3 sequence: CASSQDLVKSWQYF. CDR3 nucleotides: TGTGCCAGCAGCCAAGATCTCGTGAAGTCTTGGCAGTACTTC.

This chain uses TRBV30 with TRBJ2-7; 7 bases match TRBD1. This CDR3 contains 15 residues. Germline CDR1 is GTSNPN and CDR2 is SVGIG (reference sequence). The ends lost 2 bases at V and 4 bases at J; junction bases unmatched: 11. CDR3 nucleotides: TGTGCCTGGAGTAGTTCCCGGGACAGTGGGTACGAGCAGTACTTC. Its protein product is CAWSSSRDSGYEQYF. Looking up the rest from reference TRBV30 and TRBJ2-7 gives the full variable domain: SQTIHQWPATLVQPVGSPLSLECTVEGTSNPNLYWYRQAAGRGLQLLFYSVGIGQISSEVPQNLSASRPQDRQFILSSKKLLLSDSGFYLCAWSSSRDSGYEQYFGPGTRLTVT.

This clonotype was observed many times. This chain connects TRBV20-1 to TRBJ2-7; a possible D gene is TRBD2 (6 bases). Per the germline V gene, CDR1 is DFQATT and CDR2 is SNEGSKA (reference sequence). This CDR3 contains 14 residues. Between the trimmed V and J ends, which lost 6 bases and 0 bases, there was a span of 15 bases. Here the CDR3 reads CSANRAGSSYEQYF. CDR3 sequence (DNA): TGCAGTGCCAATCGCGCGGGGAGCTCCTACGAGCAGTACTTC.

The rearrangement links TRBV4-1 to TRBJ1-1, with D possibly TRBD1 on 5 matching bases. V was cut by 3 bases and J by 4 bases, with 12 bases left in between. The CDR3 is 14 amino acids. The germline V gene encodes CDR1 MGHRA and CDR2 YSYEKL. CDR3 DNA sequence: TGCGCCAGCAGCCAGGCTAGACAGTCCACTGAAGCTTTCTTT. As protein: CASSQARQSTEAFF.

V usage is TRBV29-1 and J usage is TRBJ1-5; TRBD1 matches at 9 bases. Looked up from germline, CDR1 is SQVTM and CDR2 is ANQGSEA. The J segment lost 4 bases and the V segment lost 6 bases, leaving 7 bases of the junction unmatched. The CDR3 consists of 14 residues. CDR3 bases: TGCAGCGTCAAGGACAGGGGCGCAAATCAGCCCCAGCATTTT. Translating it yields CSVKDRGANQPQHF. Full variable domain (remainder filled in from reference TRBV29-1 and TRBJ1-5): SAVISQKPSRDICQRGTSLTIQCQVDSQVTMMFWYRQQPGQSLTLIATANQGSEATYESGFVIDKFPISRPNLTFSTLTVSNMSPEDSSIYLCSVKDRGANQPQHFGDGTRLSIL.

This chain joins TRBV15 and TRBJ2-2, with 8 bases that match TRBD2. This CDR3 is 16 amino acids long. The V gene's germline CDR1 is LNHNV and CDR2 YYDKDF (reference sequence). Unmatched junction bases numbered 7, after V lost 7 bases and J lost 0 bases. The CDR3 region is CATTWTSQSNTGELFF. CDR3 bases: TGTGCCACCACCTGGACTAGCCAATCGAACACCGGGGAGCTGTTTTTT.

As to this clonotype: A much larger clone lies one base from this, so it may be a read error. This chain uses TRBV3-1 with TRBJ1-1; D is undetermined. Trimming cost V 0 bases and J 5 bases, with 7 bases left between them. The CDR3 extends over 13 amino acids. Germline CDR1 is LGHDT and CDR2 is YNNKEL (reference sequence). CDR3 nucleotide sequence: TGTGCCAGCAGCCAAGACGGGAAGACTGAAGCTTTCTTT. Protein sequence: CASSQDGKTEAFF.

A note on this clonotype: A much larger clone sits a single nucleotide away, making a read error possible. The chain carries TRBV30 and TRBJ1-1; D remains unclear. This CDR3 is built from 13 residues. The germline V gene encodes CDR1 GTSNPN and CDR2 SVGIG (reference sequence). Trimming took 3 bases from V and 4 from J, leaving 12 bases between them. The CDR3, as DNA: TGTGCCTGGAGCGATCCAACGAGCACTGAAGCTTTCTTT. Amino acid sequence: CAWSDPTSTEAFF.